This T cell receptor beta chain is drawn from a study of blood T cell repertoires in COVID-19. Overall study context: From the United States, Italy and Spain came samples of acute and convalescent COVID-19. The cDNA or gDNA used as material had been derived from T cells, B-cell-depleted T cells, or PBMCs.

As handled by the study authors: From reference gene primer amplification, estimates of nucleated cell counts were derived. TCRdb keeps only in-frame clones here, not all; method: immunoSEQ multiplex PCR. The DNA was the basis for D and trimming; V, J and clone size are from that table. The sample lists 360,000 or so clones, nearly 90% seen once, with 6.5% in the top ten. The CDR3 is 14 residues long. V lost 5 bases and J lost 9; bases outside the gene matches: 7. The germline CDR1 and CDR2 sequences are MGHDK and SYGVNS. The material sequenced was peripheral blood. The gene calls are TRBV25-1 and TRBJ1-6, with TRBD1 identical over 7 bases. The receptor comes from a man younger than 30 with active or convalescent COVID-19. In nucleotides, the CDR3 is TGTGCCAGCAGTTACACCAACAGGGGTTCACCCCTCCACTTT. This gives the protein CASSYTNRGSPLHF. Based on the CDR3 plus reference TRBV25-1 and TRBJ1-6, the full variable domain is EADIYQTPRYLVIGTGKKITLECSQTMGHDKMYWYQQDPGMELHLIHYSYGVNSTEKGDLSSESTVSRIRTEHFPLTLESARPSHTSQYLCASSYTNRGSPLHFGNGTRLTVT.